A single sample gave rise to the 10 T cell receptor beta chains below, sequenced in a study of OX40 agonist ivuxolimab in advanced cancers. The repertoire was sequenced with immunoSEQ multiplex PCR; TCRdb's copy has only in-frame clones and lacks some. The sample contains tens of thousands of clones, about 86% of which appear only once. The sample consisted of CD4+ or CD8+ T cells sorted from blood, taken in a trial of the OX40 agonist ivuxolimab. These receptors originate from an adult with an advanced solid tumor such as melanoma, head and neck, liver or kidney cancer.

The chain employs TRBV5-1 and TRBJ1-2; the D gene is possibly TRBD1 (5 bases). This CDR3 has 18 residues. V lost 0 bases and J lost 2, with 20 bases in between. In germline, CDR1 is SGHRS, CDR2 YFSETQ. CDR3 DNA sequence: TGCGCCAGCAGCTTGGCCCAGGCAGGGCTACCACCCAACTATGGCTACACCTTC. It encodes CASSLAQAGLPPNYGYTF.

V and J are TRBV19 and TRBJ1-2; D is unresolved. Germline-derived CDR1 and CDR2 are LNHDA and SQIVND (reference sequence). The V end lost 5 bases, the J end lost 2 bases, and 9 bases lay between the germline ends. CDR3 size: 13 residues. DNA for the CDR3: TGTGCCAGTAGTTACACATTGAACTATGGCTACACCTTC. Translation: CASSYTLNYGYTF.

The V gene is TRBV9, the J gene TRBJ2-5; D might be TRBD1 or TRBD2, each matching 5 bases. V was trimmed by 0 bases and J by 4 bases, leaving 10 bases between them. The CDR3 length is 14 residues. Germline V gene data show CDR1 as SGDLS and CDR2 as YYNGEE. DNA for the CDR3: TGTGCCAGCAGCGTAGAGGGGACGGCAGAGACCCAGTACTTC. This encodes CASSVEGTAETQYF.

The chain links TRBV28 to TRBJ2-3; weak D call: TRBD2 (5 bases). V dropped 4 bases and J dropped 8 bases, with 7 bases sitting between them. This CDR3 comprises 11 residues. CDR1 and CDR2 (germline): MDHEN, SYDVKM. DNA for the CDR3: TGTGCCAGCAGTTCCGGAGGTACGCAGTATTTT. Its translation is CASSSGGTQYF.

The chain is built from TRBV29-1 and TRBJ1-1; D is unclear. CDR3 length: 11 amino acids. Germline V gene data show CDR1 as SQVTM and CDR2 as ANQGSEA. V was trimmed by 4 bases and J by 10 bases, leaving 13 bases between them. The CDR3 region is CSVGSDLGAFF. The CDR3 DNA reads TGCAGCGTTGGGAGCGATTTGGGAGCTTTCTTT.

V usage is TRBV30 and J usage is TRBJ1-1; perhaps TRBD1 as D (5 bases). CDR3 length: 14 residues. CDR1 and CDR2 (germline): GTSNPN, SVGIG (reference sequence). Deletions cut 0 bases from V and 3 bases from J, with 11 bases between. DNA of the CDR3: TGTGCCTGGAGTGTACTGGGGGGGGACACTGAAGCTTTCTTT. It translates to CAWSVLGGDTEAFF.

This chain connects TRBV27 to TRBJ2-1; D uncertain. From germline, CDR1 is MNHEY and CDR2 SMNVEV (reference sequence). The V and J ends lost 4 bases and 4 bases respectively, with 11 bases between them. CDR3 length: 14 amino acids. The CDR3 loop reads CASSSNLNYNEQFF. In DNA form, the CDR3 reads TGTGCCAGCAGTTCGAATCTAAATTACAATGAGCAGTTCTTC.

The chain has TRBV5-5 and TRBJ2-7; D is undetermined. The V gene lost 2 bases and the J gene lost 0 bases, with 9 bases spanning the gap. The V gene's germline CDR1 is SGHKS and CDR2 YYEKEE (reference sequence). The CDR3 is 14 residues long. CDR3 sequence reads: CASSFLAYSYEQYF. CDR3 coding DNA: TGTGCCAGCAGCTTCTTGGCTTACTCCTACGAGCAGTACTTC.

By share, this clone ranks as medium-sized. The chain couples TRBV28 to TRBJ2-7; 8 bases are a match to TRBD2. The V gene end was trimmed by 7 bases and the J gene end by 7 bases; junction bases not matched to a gene: 9. The CDR3 totals 13 residues. The germline V gene encodes CDR1 MDHEN and CDR2 SYDVKM. The CDR3 region has the DNA TGTGCCAGCACGTCGAGCGGGAGTGGAGAGCAGTACTTC. The encoded protein is CASTSSGSGEQYF.

The rearrangement links TRBV27 to TRBJ1-4, with D hard to call. The germline V gene has CDR1 MNHEY and CDR2 SMNVEV (reference sequence). The CDR3 length is 14 residues. V was clipped by 4 bases and J by 5 bases, with 11 bases between them. CDR3 sequence: CASSSFNGNEKLFF. The CDR3 nucleotides are TGTGCCAGCAGTTCATTCAACGGAAATGAAAAACTGTTTTTT.